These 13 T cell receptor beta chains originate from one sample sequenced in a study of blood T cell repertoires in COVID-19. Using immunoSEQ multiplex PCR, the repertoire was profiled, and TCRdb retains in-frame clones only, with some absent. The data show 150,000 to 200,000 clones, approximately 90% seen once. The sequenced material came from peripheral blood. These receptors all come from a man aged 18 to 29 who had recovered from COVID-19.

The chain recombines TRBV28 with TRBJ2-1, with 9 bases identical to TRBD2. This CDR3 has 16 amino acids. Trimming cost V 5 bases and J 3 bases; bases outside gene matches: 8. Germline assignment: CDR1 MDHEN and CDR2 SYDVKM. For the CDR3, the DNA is TGTGCCAGCAGTACACCCGGGACTAGCAGCTACAATGAGCAGTTCTTC. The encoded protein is CASSTPGTSSYNEQFF.

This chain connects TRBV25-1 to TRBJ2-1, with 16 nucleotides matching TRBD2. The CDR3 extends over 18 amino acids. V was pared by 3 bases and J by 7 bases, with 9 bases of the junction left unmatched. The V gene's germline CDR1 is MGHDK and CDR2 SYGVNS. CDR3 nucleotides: TGTGCCAGCAGTGATCCCCCGGGACTAGCGGGAGGGTGGAATGAGCAGTTCTTC. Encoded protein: CASSDPPGLAGGWNEQFF.

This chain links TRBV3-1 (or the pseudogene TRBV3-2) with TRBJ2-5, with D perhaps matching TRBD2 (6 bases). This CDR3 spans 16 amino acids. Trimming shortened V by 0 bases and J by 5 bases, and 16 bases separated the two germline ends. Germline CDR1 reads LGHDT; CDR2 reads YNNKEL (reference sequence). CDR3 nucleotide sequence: TGTGCCAGCAGCCAAGATCGGGAGTGGATAGGGGAGACCCAGTACTTC. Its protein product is CASSQDREWIGETQYF.

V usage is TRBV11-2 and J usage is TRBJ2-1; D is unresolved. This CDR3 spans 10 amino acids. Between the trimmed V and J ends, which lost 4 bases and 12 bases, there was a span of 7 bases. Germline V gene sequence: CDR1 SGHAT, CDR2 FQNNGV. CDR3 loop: CASSSLVQFF. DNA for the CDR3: TGTGCCAGCAGCTCCCTAGTGCAGTTCTTC.

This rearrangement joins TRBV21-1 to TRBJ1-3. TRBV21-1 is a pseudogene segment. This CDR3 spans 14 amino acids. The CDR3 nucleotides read TGTGCCAGCTATCCAAGCTACTCTGGAAACACCATATATTTT. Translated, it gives CASYPSYSGNTIYF.

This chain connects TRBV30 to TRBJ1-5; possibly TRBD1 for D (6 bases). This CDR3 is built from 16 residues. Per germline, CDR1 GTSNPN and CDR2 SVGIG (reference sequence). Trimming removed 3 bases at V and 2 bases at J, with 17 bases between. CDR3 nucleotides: TGTGCCTGGAGCCACAGAAGGACAGATGGCAATCAGCCCCAGCATTTT. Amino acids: CAWSHRRTDGNQPQHF.

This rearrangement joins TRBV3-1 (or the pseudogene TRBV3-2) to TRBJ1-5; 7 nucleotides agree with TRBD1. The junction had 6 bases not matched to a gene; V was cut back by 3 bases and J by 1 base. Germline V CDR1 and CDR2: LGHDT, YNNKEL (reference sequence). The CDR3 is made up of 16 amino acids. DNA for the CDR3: TGTGCCAGCAGCCATGAACGACAGGGAAGCAATCAGCCCCAGCATTTT. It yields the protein CASSHERQGSNQPQHF.

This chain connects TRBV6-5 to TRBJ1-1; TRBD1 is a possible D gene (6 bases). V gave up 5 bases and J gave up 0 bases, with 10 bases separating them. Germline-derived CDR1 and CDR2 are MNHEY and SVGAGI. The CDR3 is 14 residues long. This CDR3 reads CASSRDTLNTEAFF. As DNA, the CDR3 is TGTGCCAGCAGTCGGGACACTCTGAACACTGAAGCTTTCTTT.

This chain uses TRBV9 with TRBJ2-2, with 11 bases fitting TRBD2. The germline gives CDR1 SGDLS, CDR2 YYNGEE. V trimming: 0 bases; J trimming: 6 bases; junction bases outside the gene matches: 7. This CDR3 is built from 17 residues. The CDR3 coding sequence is TGTGCCAGCAGCGTAGGGAATAGCGGGAGGGTTTCCGGGGAGCTGTTTTTT. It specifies CASSVGNSGRVSGELFF.

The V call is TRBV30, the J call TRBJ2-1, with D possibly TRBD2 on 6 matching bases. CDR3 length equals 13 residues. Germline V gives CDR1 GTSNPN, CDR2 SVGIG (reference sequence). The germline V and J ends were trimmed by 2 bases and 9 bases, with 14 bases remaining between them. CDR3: CAWSLVGGAEQFF. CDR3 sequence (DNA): TGTGCCTGGAGTTTGGTGGGAGGCGCTGAGCAGTTCTTC.

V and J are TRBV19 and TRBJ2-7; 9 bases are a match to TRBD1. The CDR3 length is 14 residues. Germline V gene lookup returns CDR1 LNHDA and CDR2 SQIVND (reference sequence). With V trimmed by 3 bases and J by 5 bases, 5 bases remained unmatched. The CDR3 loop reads CASSIGTGSDEQYF. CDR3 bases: TGTGCCAGTAGTATTGGGACAGGGTCGGACGAGCAGTACTTC.

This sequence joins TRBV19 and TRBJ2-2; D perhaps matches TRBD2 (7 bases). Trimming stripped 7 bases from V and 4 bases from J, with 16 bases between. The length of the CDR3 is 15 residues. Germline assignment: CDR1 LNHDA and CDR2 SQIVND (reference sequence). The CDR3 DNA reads TGTGCCAGTACCATGGGGGGGCAGGCCACCGGGGAGCTGTTTTTT. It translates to CASTMGGQATGELFF. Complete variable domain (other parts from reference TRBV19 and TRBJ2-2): DGGITQSPKYLFRKEGQNVTLSCEQNLNHDAMYWYRQDPGQGLRLIYYSQIVNDFQKGDIAEGYSVSREKKESFPLTVTSAQKNPTAFYLCASTMGGQATGELFFGEGSRLTVL.

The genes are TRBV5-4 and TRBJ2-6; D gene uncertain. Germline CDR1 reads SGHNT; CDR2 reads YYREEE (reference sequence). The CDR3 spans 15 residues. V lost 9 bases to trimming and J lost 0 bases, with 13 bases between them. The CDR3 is CATSHSSSGANVLTF. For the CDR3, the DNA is TGTGCCACCTCCCACTCAAGCTCTGGGGCCAACGTCCTGACTTTC.